The 24 T cell receptor beta chains given below trace back to one sample, sequenced in a study of blood T cell repertoires in COVID-19. Clones were sequenced by immunoSEQ multiplex PCR, and TCRdb holds only the in-frame ones, with some missing. This table holds about 210,000 clones, 70% to 90% found once. Sequencing used peripheral blood. All receptors come from a woman aged 45-65 years with active or convalescent COVID-19.

The V and J genes are TRBV6-5 and TRBJ1-2; 10 nucleotides align to TRBD1. The trim removed 2 bases at V and 4 bases at J, leaving 4 bases unmatched. The CDR3 is made up of 15 amino acids. Germline values: CDR1 MNHEY, CDR2 SVGAGI. The CDR3 spells CASSYRDRGGYGYTF. DNA for the CDR3: TGTGCCAGCAGTTACCGGGACAGGGGAGGCTATGGCTACACCTTC.

This clone was counted only a few times. The V call is TRBV4-1, the J call TRBJ2-2; possible D gene TRBD2, 6 bases. Trimming pared 1 base from V and 4 bases from J, leaving 10 bases between. CDR1 and CDR2 (germline): MGHRA, YSYEKL. This CDR3 region has 15 residues. Here the CDR3 DNA reads TGCGCCAGCAGCCAAGTCCCGCGGGGCACCGGGGAGCTGTTTTTT. Its protein is CASSQVPRGTGELFF.

In its sample, this clone was seen many times. V is TRBV28 and J is TRBJ1-3, with a possible D match to TRBD1 (6 bases). CDR1 and CDR2 from the germline V gene are MDHEN and SYDVKM. Trimming cost V 2 bases and J 7 bases, with 12 bases left between them. The CDR3 consists of 14 residues. The CDR3 DNA is TGTGCCAGCAGTTTAGCAGGGGCCAAGAACACCATATATTTT. Encoded protein: CASSLAGAKNTIYF.

The chain combines TRBV3-1 (or the pseudogene TRBV3-2) with TRBJ1-1, with TRBD1 matching over 7 bases. This CDR3 contains 16 residues. Trimming removed 0 bases from V and 6 bases from J; junction bases left unmatched: 10. Germline V gene sequence: CDR1 LGHDT, CDR2 YNNKEL (reference sequence). The DNA of the CDR3 is TGTGCCAGCAGCCAAGATATCAGGGGGGAAGGGTCTGAAGCTTTCTTT. As protein: CASSQDIRGEGSEAFF.

This chain links TRBV6-4 with TRBJ2-1; D remains unclear. The CDR3 contains 14 residues. CDR1 MRHNA and CDR2 SNTAGT come from the germline V gene. V was shortened by 3 bases and J by 2 bases, with 8 bases between the two germline ends. CDR3 protein: CASSEEIPYNEQFF. CDR3 sequence (DNA): TGTGCCAGCAGTGAGGAGATCCCCTACAATGAGCAGTTCTTC.

This rearrangement joins TRBV7-8 to TRBJ2-5; 7 nucleotides align to TRBD2. V lost 5 bases, J lost 3 bases, and 18 bases stayed unmatched. The CDR3 is made up of 18 amino acids. Germline V gene data show CDR1 as SGHVS and CDR2 as FQNEAQ. The DNA of the CDR3 is TGTGCCAGCAGCCTGGCGCTCTGGGTAGCGGGCAACAAAGAGACCCAGTACTTC. The encoded protein is CASSLALWVAGNKETQYF. Together with reference TRBV7-8 and TRBJ2-5, the CDR3 gives the full variable domain: GAGVSQSPRYKVAKRGQDVALRCDPISGHVSLFWYQQALGQGPEFLTYFQNEAQLDKSGLPSDRFFAERPEGSVSTLKIQRTQQEDSAVYLCASSLALWVAGNKETQYFGPGTRLLVL.

The chain employs TRBV9 and TRBJ2-2; D ambiguous. Looked up from germline, CDR1 is SGDLS and CDR2 is YYNGEE. V lost 0 bases and J lost 7, with 4 bases in between. CDR3 size: 12 residues. CDR3 in amino acids: CASSVAIGELFF. In nucleotides, the CDR3 is TGTGCCAGCAGCGTAGCCATCGGGGAGCTGTTTTTT.

V is TRBV7-3 and J is TRBJ2-1, with 7 bases that match TRBD2. Per the germline V gene, CDR1 is SGHTA and CDR2 is FQGTGA. V lost 2 bases, J lost 0 bases, and 4 bases stayed unmatched. This CDR3 comprises 16 residues. CDR3 sequence reads: CASSLWGGSSYNEQFF. The CDR3 bases are TGTGCCAGCAGCTTATGGGGCGGGAGCTCCTACAATGAGCAGTTCTTC.

In DNA, the CDR3 is TGTGCCAGCAGTTACTCCGGGACTAGTACGTATGAGCAGTTCTTC. Protein: CASSYSGTSTYEQFF. The chain is built from TRBV6-5 and TRBJ2-1; TRBD2 matches at 8 bases. The length of the CDR3 is 15 residues. CDR1 and CDR2 from the germline V gene are MNHEY and SVGAGI. V lost 0 bases to trimming and J lost 8 bases; unmatched junction nucleotides: 6.

The chain carries TRBV6-1 and TRBJ2-1; 11 nucleotides line up with TRBD2. The length of the CDR3 is 17 residues. J lost 6 bases, V lost 4 bases, and 11 bases had no gene match. Germline CDR1 reads MNHNS; CDR2 reads SASEGT. The CDR3 region has the DNA TGTGCCAGCAGTGTAGGGAGTAGCGGGAGGGCCGGCAATGAGCAGTTCTTC. Amino acids: CASSVGSSGRAGNEQFF.

The rearrangement links TRBV14 to TRBJ1-2; TRBD1 matches 9 bases. The CDR3 is 14 amino acids. J gave up 7 bases and V 4 bases, and 7 bases lay outside the gene matches. CDR1 and CDR2 (germline): SGHDN, FVKESK. The CDR3 DNA reads TGTGCCAGCAGCCTCCGGACAGGGGCGTTTGGCTACACCTTC. Translating it yields CASSLRTGAFGYTF. Supplemented by reference TRBV14 and TRBJ1-2, the full variable domain reads EAGVTQFPSHSVIEKGQTVTLRCDPISGHDNLYWYRRVMGKEIKFLLHFVKESKQDESGMPNNRFLAERTGGTYSTLKVQPAELEDSGVYFCASSLRTGAFGYTFGSGTRLTVV.

The CDR3 coding sequence is TGTGCCAGCAGTAGAGCGGGGGGGCCCGATTCCGGTATCGAGCAGTACGTC. Translating it yields CASSRAGGPDSGIEQYV. This chain uses TRBV2 with TRBJ2-7; 10 positions agree with TRBD2. Germline CDR1 reads SNHLY; CDR2 reads FYNNEI. V gave up 5 bases and J gave up 6 bases; unmatched junction bases: 16. The CDR3 spans 17 residues.

The chain recombines TRBV5-1 with TRBJ2-7; TRBD2 aligns across 7 bases. CDR3 length: 14 amino acids. CDR1 and CDR2 from the germline V gene are SGHRS and YFSETQ. J gave up 6 bases and V 5 bases, and 11 bases lay outside the gene matches. CDR3 DNA sequence: TGCGCCAGCAGACAGGATAGCGGGCCGGGCGAGCAGTACTTC. Protein sequence: CASRQDSGPGEQYF.

This rearrangement joins TRBV5-6 to TRBJ1-2, with 7 bases fitting TRBD1. The CDR3 runs to 18 residues. Germline trimming cut 0 bases from V and 1 base from J; bases unmatched to any gene: 12. Per germline, CDR1 SGHDT and CDR2 YYEEEE. The CDR3 bases are TGTGCCAGCAGCTTGGCGGCAGCAGGGGGGTTTTTTAACTATGGCTACACCTTC. Protein sequence: CASSLAAAGGFFNYGYTF. Together with reference TRBV5-6 and TRBJ1-2, the CDR3 gives the full variable domain: DAGVTQSPTHLIKTRGQQVTLRCSPKSGHDTVSWYQQALGQGPQFIFQYYEEEERQRGNFPDRFSGHQFPNYSSELNVNALLLGDSALYLCASSLAAAGGFFNYGYTFGSGTRLTVV.

V and J are TRBV5-4 and TRBJ2-2; D is perhaps TRBD1 (7 bases). CDR1 is SGHNT and CDR2 is YYREEE in the germline V gene (reference sequence). This CDR3 is 16 amino acids long. The ends were cut back, 0 bases at V and 7 bases at J, with 16 bases in the middle. The CDR3 is CASSLARGEGVGELFF. In nucleotides, the CDR3 is TGTGCCAGCAGCTTGGCCAGGGGGGAAGGGGTCGGGGAGCTGTTTTTT.

This clone was observed a single time. V is TRBV5-1 and J is TRBJ2-7; the match to TRBD1 covers 11 bases. V lost 4 bases and J lost 7; bases outside the gene matches: 7. This CDR3 region has 14 residues. The germline V gene has CDR1 SGHRS and CDR2 YFSETQ. CDR3 amino acids: CASSPGQGAREQYF. The CDR3 DNA reads as TGCGCCAGCAGCCCCGGACAGGGGGCGCGGGAGCAGTACTTC.

The chain employs TRBV5-1 and TRBJ1-2; a possible D gene is TRBD1 (6 bases). Germline values: CDR1 SGHRS, CDR2 YFSETQ. V lost 0 bases, J lost 8 bases, and 11 bases lay in between. This CDR3 has 13 amino acids. The CDR3 nucleotides are TGCGCCAGCAGCTTGGGCCCAGGGGCAGGCTACACCTTC. Encoded protein: CASSLGPGAGYTF.

This sequence joins TRBV28 and TRBJ1-1; no clear D. Germline-derived CDR1 and CDR2 are MDHEN and SYDVKM. Trimming took off 3 bases at V and 1 base at J, with 15 bases between the two ends. There are 16 residues in the CDR3. The CDR3 coding sequence is TGTGCCAGCAGTTTTACGGAGGTTTGGAGGAACACTGAAGCTTTCTTT. Translating it yields CASSFTEVWRNTEAFF.

This clone was seen a handful of times. The chain links TRBV24-1 to TRBJ1-6; D might be TRBD1 (6 bases). Germline loops: CDR1 KGHDR, CDR2 SFDVKD. The CDR3 totals 19 residues. V was clipped by 3 bases and J by 6 bases, with 23 bases between them. Here the CDR3 DNA reads TGTGCCACCAGTGATCCCCACTCGGCCGCAGGGGATCTTAATTCACCCCTCCACTTT. Translation gives CATSDPHSAAGDLNSPLHF.

V and J are TRBV19 and TRBJ1-6; D not resolved. CDR1 is LNHDA, CDR2 SQIVND, per germline (reference sequence). The V gene lost 1 base and the J gene lost 0 bases, with 10 bases spanning the gap. The CDR3 consists of 17 residues. CDR3 amino acids: CASSIVGGTSYNSPLHF. The CDR3 DNA sequence: TGTGCCAGTAGTATAGTCGGAGGCACCTCCTATAATTCACCCCTCCACTTT.

The CDR3 nucleotides are TGTGCCAGCAGCTTAGGAGGGACAGGGGCCGAGACCCAGTACTTC. Protein product: CASSLGGTGAETQYF. The chain is built from TRBV11-3 and TRBJ2-5; 10 bases line up with TRBD1. Germline V gives CDR1 SGHNT, CDR2 YENEEA. The CDR3 is 15 amino acids. The J segment lost 5 bases and the V segment lost 1 base, leaving 4 bases of the junction unmatched.

The chain recombines TRBV2 with TRBJ1-6; D might be TRBD1 (6 bases). The CDR3 totals 14 residues. Germline CDR1 reads SNHLY; CDR2 reads FYNNEI. Trimming removed 6 bases at V and 10 bases at J, with 16 bases between. The CDR3 bases are TGTGCCAGCAGCGAGTACAGGGAAAACTCACCCCTCCACTTT. It codes for CASSEYRENSPLHF.

The V call is TRBV6-5, the J call TRBJ1-1; 7 nucleotides match TRBD1. CDR3 length: 13 residues. CDR1 MNHEY and CDR2 SVGAGI come from the germline V gene. V trimming: 8 bases; J trimming: 5 bases; junction bases outside the gene matches: 8. The CDR3 protein is CASGTGDGTEAFF. The CDR3 DNA reads TGTGCCAGCGGAACAGGGGATGGAACTGAAGCTTTCTTT.

The genes are TRBV21-1 and TRBJ1-4; TRBD1, the D gene given by the table, was not confirmed from the DNA. TRBV21-1 is described as a pseudogene. The length of the CDR3 is 13 residues. The CDR3 spells CASGGQKNEKLFF. The CDR3 DNA is TGTGCGAGCGGGGGACAGAAGAATGAAAAACTGTTTTTT.